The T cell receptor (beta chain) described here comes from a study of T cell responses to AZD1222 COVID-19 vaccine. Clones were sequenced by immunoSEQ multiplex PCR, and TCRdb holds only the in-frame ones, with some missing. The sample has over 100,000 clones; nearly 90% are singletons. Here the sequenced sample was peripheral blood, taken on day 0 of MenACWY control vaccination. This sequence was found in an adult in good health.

CDR3 bases: TGCGCCAGCAGCTTATTGACAGAAAACACTGAAGCTTTCTTT. This codes for CASSLLTENTEAFF. This chain uses TRBV5-1 with TRBJ1-1, with D possibly matching TRBD1 (5 bases). Trimming took 2 bases from V and 2 from J, leaving 10 bases between them. The CDR3 is made up of 14 amino acids. CDR1 and CDR2 from the germline V gene are SGHRS and YFSETQ. The variable domain in full, with the rest retrieved from reference TRBV5-1 and TRBJ1-1, is KAGVTQTPRYLIKTRGQQVTLSCSPISGHRSVSWYQQTPGQGLQFLFEYFSETQRNKGNFPGRFSGRQFSNSRSEMNVSTLELGDSALYLCASSLLTENTEAFFGQGTRLTVV.